This is a list of T cell receptor beta chains from one sample in a study of CD8 T cells in Susac syndrome. One entry per CDR3 protein, called by TCRdb with MiXCR from the immunoSEQ multiplex PCR reads. Among 170,000 or so distinct CDR3 sequences listed, 90% to 96% were seen once. Source material: CD4+ T cells from PBMCs. All receptors derive from a human donor with Susac syndrome. The CDR3 runs from the conserved cysteine through the conserved F or W. A D gene is named only where the DNA matches it firmly. Rows give clone size only sometimes, using once, few, many, or a class for an expanded clone.

d_call | j_call | v_call | clone_size | cdr3_aa | cdr3_nt
NA | TRBJ2-5 | TRBV30 | NA | CAWTHRGNQETQYF | TGTGCCTGGACACACCGGGGGAACCAAGAGACCCAGTACTTC
TRBD1 | TRBJ2-6 | TRBV4-1 | NA | CASSPRRGQSFSGANVLTF | TGCGCCAGCAGCCCCCGTCGGGGACAGTCCTTCTCTGGGGCCAACGTCCTGACTTTC
NA | TRBJ1-1 | TRBV3-1 | NA | CASSQQSEAFF | TGTGCCAGCAGCCAACAATCTGAAGCTTTCTTT
NA | TRBJ2-5 | TRBV2 | NA | CASRAATYQETQYF | TGTGCCAGCAGGGCGGCAACGTACCAAGAGACCCAGTACTTC
NA | TRBJ2-7 | TRBV11-2 | few | CASSLDFQAERYF | TGTGCCAGCAGCTTAGATTTTCAAGCGGAGCGGTACTTC
NA | TRBJ2-5 | TRBV4-3 | NA | CASSQEIRETQYF | TGCGCCAGCAGCCAAGAAATCAGGGAGACCCAGTACTTC
NA | TRBJ2-2 | TRBV12-3/TRBV12-4 | NA | CASRTLGDSTTGELFF | TGTGCCAGCAGAACCTTGGGCGACTCCACCACCGGGGAGCTGTTTTTT
TRBD1 | TRBJ2-7 | TRBV20-1 | NA | CSAPTPGGNPYEQYF | TGCAGTGCTCCGACCCCAGGGGGCAACCCCTACGAGCAGTACTTC
NA | TRBJ2-3 | TRBV29-1 | NA | CSVEMERDTQYF | TGCAGCGTTGAAATGGAGAGAGATACGCAGTATTTT
NA | TRBJ1-1 | TRBV29-1 | NA | CSAGHGNTEAFF | TGCAGCGCCGGCCACGGGAACACTGAAGCTTTCTTT
NA | TRBJ1-1 | TRBV20-1 | NA | CSARWGGMNTEAFF | TGCAGTGCTAGGTGGGGTGGCATGAACACTGAAGCTTTCTTT
NA | TRBJ2-1 | TRBV5-1 | NA | CASSLAGSNEQFF | TGCGCCAGCAGCTTGGCAGGGAGCAATGAGCAGTTCTTC
NA | TRBJ2-5 | TRBV3-1 | NA | CASSPDTPQTQYF | TGTGCCAGCAGCCCGGACACCCCTCAGACCCAGTACTTC
NA | TRBJ2-1 | TRBV5-6 | NA | CASSLLSVEGNEQFF | TGTGCCAGCAGCTTGCTGAGCGTTGAAGGCAATGAGCAGTTCTTC
NA | TRBJ2-1 | TRBV7-9 | NA | CASSTIYEQFF | TGTGCCAGCAGTACTATCTATGAGCAGTTCTTC
NA | TRBJ2-2 | TRBV11-1 | NA | CASSLSGGVNTGELFF | TGTGCCAGCAGCTTATCCGGGGGTGTGAACACCGGGGAGCTGTTTTTT
TRBD2 | TRBJ2-1 | TRBV28 | NA | CASSSAIAGRSYNEQFF | TGTGCCAGCAGTTCTGCAATAGCGGGACGATCTTACAATGAGCAGTTCTTC
TRBD2 | TRBJ2-7 | TRBV10-3 | NA | CAISRDYYYEQYF | TGTGCCATCAGCCGGGACTACTACTACGAGCAGTACTTC
TRBD2 | TRBJ2-1 | TRBV5-1 | NA | CASSFGLDPGNEQFF | TGCGCCAGCAGCTTCGGACTAGACCCGGGCAATGAGCAGTTCTTC
NA | TRBJ2-5 | TRBV2 | NA | CASSEAHHQETQYF | TGTGCCAGCAGTGAAGCGCACCACCAAGAGACCCAGTACTTC
NA | TRBJ2-2 | TRBV3-1 | NA | CASSQGIPTGELFF | TGTGCCAGCAGCCAAGGGATCCCCACCGGGGAGCTGTTTTTT
NA | TRBJ2-4 | TRBV12-3/TRBV12-4 | NA | CASSLSGQGLAKNIQYF | TGTGCCAGCAGTTTATCGGGGCAGGGGCTAGCCAAAAACATTCAGTACTTC
NA | TRBJ2-7 | TRBV13 | NA | CASSSRRGRYEQYF | TGTGCCAGCAGCTCCCGGAGGGGGCGATACGAGCAGTACTTC
NA | TRBJ1-4 | TRBV5-4 | NA | CASSTEQGRTNEKLFF | TGTGCCAGCAGCACTGAACAGGGCCGAACTAATGAAAAACTGTTTTTT
NA | TRBJ1-6 | TRBV15 | NA | CATSRDPEGYSPLHF | TGTGCCACCAGCAGAGATCCAGAGGGTTATTCACCCCTCCACTTT